One sample yielded the 22 T cell receptor beta chains listed below, sequenced in a study of cytomegalovirus exposure and HLA in healthy donors (dated by TCRdb to 2017 to 2019). Receptors were amplified or captured by the immunoSEQ multiplex PCR assay. In TCRdb, the immuneACCESS table is reduced to in-frame sequences with V and J assigned. These tables do not hold every clone; where another copy was compared, an unresolved V gene accounts for under half, and the others remain unexplained. The sample data list some 170,000 clones, and 86% of these were observed just once. The top ten hold 4.5% to 7% of the sample. The source material was PBMCs. The origin of the receptors is a woman aged 25 to 45 in good health and CMV-seronegative.

This chain links TRBV18 with TRBJ2-1; D is unclear. The length of the CDR3 is 13 residues. The ends were cut back, 6 bases at V and 4 bases at J, with 10 bases in the middle. Germline V gene data show CDR1 as KGHSH and CDR2 as LQKENI. CDR3 bases: TGTGCCAGCTCGCTCGACGGATACAATGAGCAGTTCTTC. Amino acid sequence: CASSLDGYNEQFF.

As for this clone: The junction shows a germline mismatch at one end, possibly a read error. The chain joins TRBV7-2 to TRBJ1-4; unclear D gene. This CDR3 is 14 amino acids long. CDR1 is SGHTA and CDR2 is FQGNSA in the germline V gene. The CDR3 DNA is TGTGCCAGCCGCTTGAGGGAGGGCGTTGGGAAACTGTTTTTT. Protein: CASRLREGVGKLFF.

This chain joins TRBV6-1 and TRBJ1-1; D is possibly TRBD1 (6 bases). This CDR3 spans 13 amino acids. Looked up from germline, CDR1 is MNHNS and CDR2 is SASEGT. The V gene lost 8 bases and the J gene lost 5 bases, with 15 bases spanning the gap. CDR3 protein: CASGSPRGTEAFF. The CDR3 nucleotides are TGTGCCAGCGGATCCCCCAGGGGAACTGAAGCTTTCTTT.

The table lists this clone with a count of one. V is TRBV19 and J is TRBJ2-7, with D perhaps TRBD1 (6 bases). The CDR3 has 12 residues. Germline CDR1 LNHDA, CDR2 SQIVND (reference sequence). Between the trimmed V and J ends, which lost 7 bases and 3 bases, there was a span of 10 bases. The DNA of the CDR3 is TGTGCCAGTAAGGACAGCTTCTACGAGCAGTACTTC. Its translation is CASKDSFYEQYF.

The chain couples TRBV7-2 to TRBJ1-2, with 8 nucleotides matching TRBD1. Germline V gene lookup returns CDR1 SGHTA and CDR2 FQGNSA. After removal of 5 bases from V and 7 bases from J, the junction contained 6 bases not matched to a gene. There are 13 residues in the CDR3. CDR3 sequence reads: CASSPDRGAGYTF. DNA for the CDR3: TGTGCCAGCAGCCCCGACAGGGGTGCTGGCTACACCTTC. The entire variable domain, with the rest obtained from reference TRBV7-2 and TRBJ1-2, is as follows: GAGVSQSPSNKVTEKGKDVELRCDPISGHTALYWYRQSLGQGLEFLIYFQGNSAPDKSGLPSDRFSAERTGGSVSTLTIQRTQQEDSAVYLCASSPDRGAGYTFGSGTRLTVV.

As for this clone: Other DNA sequences of this sample code for an identical CDR3. The chain joins TRBV7-9 to TRBJ2-7; 8 nucleotides match TRBD1. CDR1 and CDR2 from the germline V gene are SEHNR and FQNEAQ (reference sequence). The ends lost 4 bases at V and 4 bases at J; junction bases unmatched: 6. This CDR3 has 14 amino acids. The CDR3 DNA sequence: TGTGCCAGCAGCTCCGGGACAGGATCGTACGAGCAGTACTTC. Residues: CASSSGTGSYEQYF. Complete variable domain (other parts from reference TRBV7-9 and TRBJ2-7): DTGVSQNPRHKITKRGQNVTFRCDPISEHNRLYWYRQTLGQGPEFLTYFQNEAQLEKSRLLSDRFSAERPKGSFSTLEIQRTEQGDSAMYLCASSSGTGSYEQYFGPGTRLTVT.

The chain recombines TRBV6-4 with TRBJ2-2, with D tentatively TRBD1 or TRBD2 (5 bases each). Germline lookup yields CDR1 MRHNA and CDR2 SNTAGT. With 4 bases removed from V and 2 bases from J, the gap between germline ends came to 5 bases. The CDR3 extends over 13 amino acids. The CDR3 loop reads CASSGDNTGELFF. CDR3 DNA: TGTGCCAGCAGTGGGGACAACACCGGGGAGCTGTTTTTT.

The chain is built from TRBV27 and TRBJ1-1; D remains unclear. CDR1 MNHEY and CDR2 SMNVEV come from the germline V gene (reference sequence). The germline V and J ends were trimmed by 2 bases and 5 bases, with 9 bases remaining between them. CDR3 size: 13 residues. CDR3 sequence: CASSLLFRTEAFF. The CDR3 DNA is TGTGCCAGCAGTTTACTTTTTCGGACTGAAGCTTTCTTT.

The chain combines TRBV4-2 with TRBJ1-1; D might be TRBD1 (6 bases). The V gene's germline CDR1 is LGHNA and CDR2 YNFKEQ. The CDR3 is 14 residues long. The ends were cut back, 4 bases at V and 4 bases at J, with 13 bases in the middle. As DNA, the CDR3 is TGTGCCAGCAGCCGGCCAACAGGGATCACTGAAGCTTTCTTT. This codes for CASSRPTGITEAFF.

The CDR3: CASSGGSGRSYNEQFF. CDR3 DNA sequence: TGTGCCAGCAGCGGGGGTAGCGGCCGCTCCTACAATGAGCAGTTCTTC. The chain has TRBV5-4 and TRBJ2-1; possibly TRBD2 for D (6 bases). V lost 4 bases and J lost 0, with 14 bases in between. The CDR3 is 16 amino acids. Germline lookup yields CDR1 SGHNT and CDR2 YYREEE (reference sequence).

This chain uses TRBV19 with TRBJ2-5; 7 nucleotides match TRBD1. V lost 4 bases, J lost 5 bases, and 7 bases stayed unmatched. This CDR3 comprises 14 residues. CDR1 and CDR2 (germline): LNHDA, SQIVND (reference sequence). The CDR3 here is CASSNNRGAETQYF. CDR3 coding DNA: TGTGCCAGTAGTAACAACAGGGGAGCGGAGACCCAGTACTTC. Using reference TRBV19 and TRBJ2-5 for the parts outside the CDR3, the full variable domain is DGGITQSPKYLFRKEGQNVTLSCEQNLNHDAMYWYRQDPGQGLRLIYYSQIVNDFQKGDIAEGYSVSREKKESFPLTVTSAQKNPTAFYLCASSNNRGAETQYFGPGTRLLVL.

The J gene is TRBJ1-2, the V gene TRBV6-1, with a weak D call TRBD1 (6 bases). V lost 6 bases and J 7 bases, leaving 15 bases between the germline ends. CDR3 length: 13 amino acids. Germline V gene data show CDR1 as MNHNS and CDR2 as SASEGT. CDR3 sequence: CASSVNRDVGYTF. The CDR3 DNA sequence: TGTGCCAGCAGCGTTAACAGGGACGTTGGCTACACCTTC.

This clone has a handful of counts. The J gene is TRBJ1-2, the V gene TRBV6-5; D gene unclear. Trimming removed 7 bases from V and 5 bases from J, with 11 bases in between. This CDR3 has 12 residues. The germline V gene has CDR1 MNHEY and CDR2 SVGAGI. The CDR3 here is CASKQQDYGYTF. CDR3 bases: TGTGCCAGCAAACAGCAGGATTATGGCTACACCTTC.

This chain joins TRBV29-1 and TRBJ1-4; D is unresolved. Germline-derived CDR1 and CDR2 are SQVTM and ANQGSEA. The ends were cut back, 4 bases at V and 2 bases at J, with 5 bases in the middle. The CDR3 extends over 12 amino acids. The CDR3 nucleotides read TGCAGCGTTGGGCAGACTAATGAAAAACTGTTTTTT. This sequence encodes CSVGQTNEKLFF. The whole variable domain, filled in from reference TRBV29-1 and TRBJ1-4, reads SAVISQKPSRDICQRGTSLTIQCQVDSQVTMMFWYRQQPGQSLTLIATANQGSEATYESGFVIDKFPISRPNLTFSTLTVSNMSPEDSSIYLCSVGQTNEKLFFGSGTQLSVL.

V and J are TRBV10-1 and TRBJ2-2, with 10 bases identical to TRBD2. From germline, CDR1 is WNHNN and CDR2 SYGVQD (reference sequence). V trimming: 7 bases; J trimming: 9 bases; junction bases outside the gene matches: 5. The CDR3 runs 13 residues. The CDR3 sequence: CASKTSGIRELFF. The CDR3 bases are TGCGCCAGCAAAACTAGCGGGATACGGGAGCTGTTTTTT.

The CDR3 here is CSASVNTEAFF. As DNA, the CDR3 is TGCAGTGCGTCGGTGAACACTGAAGCTTTCTTT. The chain recombines TRBV20-1 with TRBJ1-1; no clear D gene. The germline V gene has CDR1 DFQATT and CDR2 SNEGSKA (reference sequence). Between the trimmed V and J ends, which lost 6 bases and 0 bases, there was a span of 5 bases. This CDR3 spans 11 amino acids.

V and J are TRBV5-1 and TRBJ1-1; D remains unclear. Germline lookup yields CDR1 SGHRS and CDR2 YFSETQ. V was trimmed by 4 bases and J by 0 bases, leaving 7 bases between them. The length of the CDR3 is 13 residues. Here the CDR3 reads CASSNGLNTEAFF. In DNA, the CDR3 is TGCGCCAGCAGCAATGGACTGAACACTGAAGCTTTCTTT. The full variable domain, with the rest looked up from reference TRBV5-1 and TRBJ1-1, is KAGVTQTPRYLIKTRGQQVTLSCSPISGHRSVSWYQQTPGQGLQFLFEYFSETQRNKGNFPGRFSGRQFSNSRSEMNVSTLELGDSALYLCASSNGLNTEAFFGQGTRLTVV.

The gene calls are TRBV27 and TRBJ1-5; 7 positions match TRBD1. Germline assignment: CDR1 MNHEY and CDR2 SMNVEV (reference sequence). The ends lost 4 bases at V and 11 bases at J; junction bases unmatched: 8. This CDR3 has 13 amino acids. In nucleotides, the CDR3 is TGTGCCAGCAGTTCCGACAGGGTGTGGGCCCAGCATTTT. Protein: CASSSDRVWAQHF.

The chain joins TRBV27 to TRBJ1-1; D may be TRBD1 (5 bases). The germline V gene has CDR1 MNHEY and CDR2 SMNVEV (reference sequence). This CDR3 region has 12 residues. V was clipped by 4 bases and J by 5 bases, with 8 bases between them. The CDR3 DNA reads as TGTGCCAGCAGTTCGACAGTGACTGAAGCTTTCTTT. It encodes CASSSTVTEAFF.

This clone appeared a few times. At one end the junction does not follow the germline gene, possibly because of a read error. The V and J genes are TRBV11-2 and TRBJ2-7; D is perhaps TRBD1 (6 bases). The CDR3 consists of 13 residues. Looked up from germline, CDR1 is SGHAT and CDR2 is FQNNGV. CDR3 in amino acids: CASSLDLRTASLF. The CDR3 DNA follows: TGTGCCAGCAGCTTAGATTTGAGGACAGCCTCCCTCTTC.

V and J are TRBV5-1 and TRBJ2-1, with 13 positions matching TRBD2. The V gene's germline CDR1 is SGHRS and CDR2 YFSETQ. V gave up 2 bases and J gave up 7 bases; unmatched junction bases: 12. This CDR3 has 18 amino acids. For the CDR3, the DNA is TGCGCCAGCAGCTTTGGGACTAGCGGGGCCCGTGTCCGGAATGAGCAGTTCTTC. It translates to CASSFGTSGARVRNEQFF.

This rearrangement joins TRBV7-8 to TRBJ1-1; no clear D. V shed 4 bases and J shed 4 bases, with 7 bases lying between them. Looked up from germline, CDR1 is SGHVS and CDR2 is FQNEAQ. The CDR3 runs to 12 residues. The DNA of the CDR3 is TGTGCCAGCAGCTCCGCGGGCACTGAAGCTTTCTTT. This codes for CASSSAGTEAFF.